Sequencing of this T cell receptor beta chain was carried out in a study of blood T cell repertoires in COVID-19. Study as a whole: T cells, B-cell-depleted T cells, or PBMCs supplied cDNA or gDNA.

Authors' methods: By means of reference gene primer amplification, nucleated cell counts were estimated. The protocol was immunoSEQ multiplex PCR, while the TCRdb copy is restricted to in-frame clones and leaves out a portion. V and J calls plus clone size are reproduced from that table; the DNA served to infer D and trimming. The data show 150,000 to 200,000 clones, roughly 88% seen once. The V and J ends lost 5 bases and 7 bases, in that order; junction bases with no gene match: 7. Germline assignment: CDR1 SGHTA and CDR2 FQGTGA. CDR3 length: 16 amino acids. Sequences were obtained from peripheral blood. The chain has TRBV7-3 and TRBJ2-2, with 13 bases matching TRBD2. The TCR comes from a woman aged 25 to 39 with acute or convalescent COVID-19. The CDR3 sequence: CASSLRTSGGLGELFF. CDR3 bases: TGTGCCAGCAGCCTCCGGACTAGCGGGGGCCTCGGGGAGCTGTTTTTT.